This T cell receptor beta chain was sequenced in a study of cytomegalovirus exposure and HLA in healthy donors. General observations from the study: Most subjects had HLA-A and HLA-B alleles reportedly predicted accurately by TCR beta sequences. In a later analysis, at a false discovery rate of 0.05, under 20,000 TCR beta sequences matched HLA alleles.

This clone was detected only a few times. The antigen is not known. Relative to the germline gene, one junction end is altered; a read error may explain this. With 60 Vbeta and 13 Jbeta primers, the PCR was carried out. Original handling: Counted up in a later analysis, unique TCR beta chains came to 60 million to 95 million, with about 9.9 million shared. TCRdb keeps only in-frame clones here, not all; method: immunoSEQ multiplex PCR. The V and J calls and clone size were taken over from that table, and D and trimming were inferred from the DNA. The data contain around 92,000 clones, 80% of them seen just once; the ten biggest clones take up over 2%. Germline V CDR1 and CDR2: SEHNR, FQNEAQ (reference sequence). The CDR3 loop spans 18 amino acids.

This clonotype originated in a man aged 18 to 35 in good health and CMV-seronegative. The chain links TRBV7-9 to TRBJ1-6, with D perhaps TRBD1 (6 bases). Sequenced: PBMCs. The CDR3 spells CSSSFSIRGVSYNSPLHF. CDR3 in DNA: TGTTCCAGCAGCTTCTCGATCAGGGGTGTTTCCTATAATTCACCCCTCCACTTT.